These 9 T cell receptor beta chains originate from one sample sequenced in a study of shared clonotypes between healthy human individuals (dated by TCRdb to about 2020). The method behind the library was the immunoSEQ multiplex PCR assay. The immuneACCESS repertoire file appears here via TCRdb, limited to in-frame rearrangements. These files lack a portion of the clones; in checked studies, under half of the deficit traces to unresolved V genes, and the cause of the others is not known. The sample records millions of clones, over 85% of which are singletons. Over 0.12% of the sample comes from the top ten. Sequencing input: naive CD4+ T cells sorted from blood. The cell subset or site tag for this specimen amounts to: CD45RA+ positively selected. The receptors here all came from a man younger than 30 in good health.

The V call is TRBV7-2, the J call TRBJ2-2, with a weak D call TRBD1 (6 bases). Germline CDR1 is SGHTA and CDR2 is FQGNSA. This CDR3 is 16 amino acids long. With 5 bases removed from V and 1 base from J, the gap between germline ends came to 14 bases. The chain's CDR3 is CASSLNTGRNTGELFF. As DNA, the CDR3 is TGTGCCAGCAGCCTAAATACAGGGAGGAACACCGGGGAGCTGTTTTTT.

The genes are TRBV27 and TRBJ1-3; no clear D. Germline values: CDR1 MNHEY, CDR2 SMNVEV (reference sequence). V lost 4 bases to trimming and J lost 0 bases, with 10 bases between them. CDR3 length: 15 amino acids. CDR3 in amino acids: CASSSAFPSGNTIYF. The DNA for the CDR3 is TGTGCCAGCAGTTCGGCTTTTCCCTCTGGAAACACCATATATTTT.

The chain links TRBV6-5 to TRBJ1-3; perhaps TRBD1 as D (6 bases). The CDR3 has 15 amino acids. V shed 2 bases and J shed 0 bases, with 8 bases lying between them. The germline V gene encodes CDR1 MNHEY and CDR2 SVGAGI. The CDR3 nucleotides are TGTGCCAGCAGTTACCGAGGGGGCTCTGGAAACACCATATATTTT. It is translated as CASSYRGGSGNTIYF.

The chain joins TRBV27 to TRBJ2-5; a possible D gene is TRBD1 (5 bases). CDR3 length equals 13 residues. Germline V gives CDR1 MNHEY, CDR2 SMNVEV (reference sequence). Trimming took 4 bases from V and 8 from J, leaving 14 bases between them. The chain's CDR3 is CASSSDRLGTQYF. The CDR3 DNA reads TGTGCCAGCAGTTCCGACAGACTGGGCACCCAGTACTTC.

The gene calls are TRBV19 and TRBJ2-2; no clear D. Between the trimmed V and J ends, which lost 7 bases and 6 bases, there was a span of 15 bases. The CDR3 totals 14 residues. Germline loops: CDR1 LNHDA, CDR2 SQIVND (reference sequence). This chain's CDR3 is CASMFTGVAGELFF. Written as DNA, the CDR3 is TGTGCCAGTATGTTTACCGGAGTGGCCGGGGAGCTGTTTTTT.

As DNA, the CDR3 is TGTGCCACAACAATGGGGGACTTGTCCACAGATACGCAGTATTTT. Translated: CATTMGDLSTDTQYF. The chain recombines TRBV2 with TRBJ2-3; a weak D match, TRBD2 (6 bases). V was trimmed by 10 bases and J by 2 bases, leaving 19 bases between them. CDR3 length equals 15 residues. Germline values: CDR1 SNHLY, CDR2 FYNNEI.

The V call is TRBV19, the J call TRBJ2-1; 8 positions agree with TRBD1. J lost 0 bases, V lost 5 bases, and 6 bases had no gene match. CDR1 is LNHDA, CDR2 SQIVND, per germline (reference sequence). The CDR3 is made up of 16 amino acids. The CDR3 protein is CASSLRTGPSYNEQFF. CDR3 in DNA: TGTGCCAGTAGTTTACGGACAGGGCCCTCCTACAATGAGCAGTTCTTC.

This rearrangement joins TRBV5-1 to TRBJ2-3; D call uncertain. Germline loops: CDR1 SGHRS, CDR2 YFSETQ. Trimming shortened V by 0 bases and J by 4 bases, and 9 bases separated the two germline ends. There are 14 residues in the CDR3. This chain's CDR3 is CASSLVGSADTQYF. In DNA, the CDR3 is TGCGCCAGCAGCTTGGTAGGGTCCGCAGATACGCAGTATTTT.

This chain links TRBV15 with TRBJ2-5, with D perhaps assigned TRBD1 or TRBD2 (5 bases each). The ends were cut back, 1 base at V and 0 bases at J, with 9 bases in the middle. Germline assignment: CDR1 LNHNV and CDR2 YYDKDF (reference sequence). This CDR3 region has 15 residues. DNA for the CDR3: TGTGCCACCAGCAGAGGAGGGGCCGACCAAGAGACCCAGTACTTC. It translates to CATSRGGADQETQYF.